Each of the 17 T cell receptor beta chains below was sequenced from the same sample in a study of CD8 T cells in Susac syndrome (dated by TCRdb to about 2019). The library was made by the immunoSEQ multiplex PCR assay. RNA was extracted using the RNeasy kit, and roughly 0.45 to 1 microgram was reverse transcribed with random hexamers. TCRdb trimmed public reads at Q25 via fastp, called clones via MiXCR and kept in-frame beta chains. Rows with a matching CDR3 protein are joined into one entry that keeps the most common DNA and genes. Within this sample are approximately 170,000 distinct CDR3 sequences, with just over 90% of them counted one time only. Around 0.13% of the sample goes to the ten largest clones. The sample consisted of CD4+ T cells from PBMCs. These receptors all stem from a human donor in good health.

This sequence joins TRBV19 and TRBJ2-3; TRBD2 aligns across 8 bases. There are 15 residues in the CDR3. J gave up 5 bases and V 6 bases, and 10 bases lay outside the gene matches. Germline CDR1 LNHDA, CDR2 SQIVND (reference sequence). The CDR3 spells CASSPRGGLGDTQYF. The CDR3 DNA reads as TGTGCCAGTAGCCCACGGGGGGGCCTTGGAGATACGCAGTATTTT.

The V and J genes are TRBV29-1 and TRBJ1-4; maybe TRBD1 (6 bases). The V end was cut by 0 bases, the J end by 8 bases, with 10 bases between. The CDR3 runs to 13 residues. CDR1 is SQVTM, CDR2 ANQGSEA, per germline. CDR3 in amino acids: CSVEEQGGEKLFF. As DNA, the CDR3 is TGCAGCGTTGAAGAACAGGGAGGCGAAAAACTGTTTTTT.

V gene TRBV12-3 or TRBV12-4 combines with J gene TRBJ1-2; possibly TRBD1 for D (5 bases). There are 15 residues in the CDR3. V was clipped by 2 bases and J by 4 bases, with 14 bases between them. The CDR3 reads CASSLSSQGPYGYTF. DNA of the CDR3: TGTGCCAGCAGTTTAAGTTCGCAGGGCCCCTATGGCTACACCTTC.

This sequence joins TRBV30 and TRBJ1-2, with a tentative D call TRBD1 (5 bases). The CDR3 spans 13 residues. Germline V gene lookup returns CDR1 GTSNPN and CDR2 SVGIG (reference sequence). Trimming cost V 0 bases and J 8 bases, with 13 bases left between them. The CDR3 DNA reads TGTGCCTGGAGTGTATGGTACGGGGACGGCTACACCTTC. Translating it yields CAWSVWYGDGYTF.

This CDR3 reads CASSQEGSGRNSPLHF. In DNA, the CDR3 is TGTGCCAGCAGCCAAGAGGGATCTGGTCGCAATTCACCCCTCCACTTT. The chain employs TRBV3-1 and TRBJ1-6, with D unclear. The CDR3 length is 16 residues. V was shortened by 0 bases and J by 7 bases, with 13 bases between the two germline ends. Germline lookup yields CDR1 LGHDT and CDR2 YNNKEL (reference sequence).

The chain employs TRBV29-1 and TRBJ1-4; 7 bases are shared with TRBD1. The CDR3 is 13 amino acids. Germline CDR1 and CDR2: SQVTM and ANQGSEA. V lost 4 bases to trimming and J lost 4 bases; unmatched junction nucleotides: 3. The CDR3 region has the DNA TGCAGCGTTGCTCGACAGGGTAATGAAAAACTGTTTTTT. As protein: CSVARQGNEKLFF.

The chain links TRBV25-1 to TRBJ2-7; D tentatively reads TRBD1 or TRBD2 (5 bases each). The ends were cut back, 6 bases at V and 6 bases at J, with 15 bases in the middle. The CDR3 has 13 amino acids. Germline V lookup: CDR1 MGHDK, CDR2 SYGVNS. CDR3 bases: TGTGCCAGCAGCCGGGACCTCCCTTTCGAGCAGTACTTC. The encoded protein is CASSRDLPFEQYF.

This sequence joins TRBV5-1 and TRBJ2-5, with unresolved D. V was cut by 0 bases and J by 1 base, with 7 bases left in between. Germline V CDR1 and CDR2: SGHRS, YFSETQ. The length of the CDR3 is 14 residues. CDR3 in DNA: TGCGCCAGCAGCTTGGCGGGCTTCCAAGAGACCCAGTACTTC. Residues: CASSLAGFQETQYF.

CDR3 loop: CSAARVAGGHIGEQFF. The CDR3 DNA is TGCAGTGCCGCGCGGGTCGCGGGGGGGCATATTGGTGAGCAGTTCTTC. The chain joins TRBV20-1 to TRBJ2-1; 9 nucleotides match TRBD2. J gave up 9 bases and V 6 bases, and 18 bases lay outside the gene matches. The CDR3 sequence is 16 residues long. The germline CDR1 and CDR2 sequences are DFQATT and SNEGSKA (reference sequence).

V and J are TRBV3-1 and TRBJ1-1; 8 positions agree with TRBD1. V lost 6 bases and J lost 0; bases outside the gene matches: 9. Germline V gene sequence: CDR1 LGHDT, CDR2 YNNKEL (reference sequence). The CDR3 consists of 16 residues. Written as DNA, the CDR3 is TGTGCCAGCAGGTCAGGGGGCGGAGGGGTGAACACTGAAGCTTTCTTT. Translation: CASRSGGGGVNTEAFF.

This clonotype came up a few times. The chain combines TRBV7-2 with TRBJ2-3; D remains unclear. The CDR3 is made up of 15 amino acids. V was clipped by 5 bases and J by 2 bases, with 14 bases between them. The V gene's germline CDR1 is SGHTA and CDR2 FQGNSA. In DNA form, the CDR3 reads TGTGCCAGCAGCCCGCTAGGGCTGAACACAGATACGCAGTATTTT. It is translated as CASSPLGLNTDTQYF.

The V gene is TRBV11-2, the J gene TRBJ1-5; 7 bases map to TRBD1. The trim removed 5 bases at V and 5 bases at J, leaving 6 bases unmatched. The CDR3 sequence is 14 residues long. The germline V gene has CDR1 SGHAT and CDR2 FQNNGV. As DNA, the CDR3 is TGTGCCAGCAGCCCGGGACAGCTTTATCAGCCCCAGCATTTT. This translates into CASSPGQLYQPQHF.

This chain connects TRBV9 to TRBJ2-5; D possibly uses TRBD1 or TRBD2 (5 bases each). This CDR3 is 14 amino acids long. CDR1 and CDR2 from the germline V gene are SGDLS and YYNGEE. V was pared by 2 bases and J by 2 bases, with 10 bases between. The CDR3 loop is CASSVGTVQETQYF. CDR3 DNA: TGTGCCAGCAGCGTGGGGACGGTTCAAGAGACCCAGTACTTC.

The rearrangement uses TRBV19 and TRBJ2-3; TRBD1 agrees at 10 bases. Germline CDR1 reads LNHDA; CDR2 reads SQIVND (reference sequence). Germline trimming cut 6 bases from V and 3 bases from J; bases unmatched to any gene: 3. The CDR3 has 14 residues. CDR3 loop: CASRDRGSTDTQYF. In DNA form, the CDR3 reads TGTGCCAGTAGGGACAGGGGGTCGACAGATACGCAGTATTTT.

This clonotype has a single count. CDR3 sequence reads: CASSYQTTVTEAFF. DNA of the CDR3: TGTGCCAGCAGTTACCAAACTACCGTCACTGAAGCTTTCTTT. The rearrangement links TRBV6-5 to TRBJ1-1; D is ambiguous. The CDR3 covers 14 residues. CDR1 is MNHEY and CDR2 is SVGAGI in the germline V gene. The germline V and J ends were trimmed by 2 bases and 4 bases, with 11 bases remaining between them.

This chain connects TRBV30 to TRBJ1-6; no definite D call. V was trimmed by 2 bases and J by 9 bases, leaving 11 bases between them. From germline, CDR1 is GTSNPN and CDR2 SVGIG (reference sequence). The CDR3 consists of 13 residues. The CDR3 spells CAWSTNLGSPLHF. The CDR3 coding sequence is TGTGCCTGGAGTACGAATCTGGGTTCACCCCTCCACTTT.

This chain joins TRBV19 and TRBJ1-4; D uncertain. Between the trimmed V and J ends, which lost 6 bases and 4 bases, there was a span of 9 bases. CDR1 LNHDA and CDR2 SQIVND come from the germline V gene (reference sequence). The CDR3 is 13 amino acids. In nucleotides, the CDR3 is TGTGCCAGTAGCCCTTACTATAATGAAAAACTGTTTTTT. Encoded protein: CASSPYYNEKLFF.